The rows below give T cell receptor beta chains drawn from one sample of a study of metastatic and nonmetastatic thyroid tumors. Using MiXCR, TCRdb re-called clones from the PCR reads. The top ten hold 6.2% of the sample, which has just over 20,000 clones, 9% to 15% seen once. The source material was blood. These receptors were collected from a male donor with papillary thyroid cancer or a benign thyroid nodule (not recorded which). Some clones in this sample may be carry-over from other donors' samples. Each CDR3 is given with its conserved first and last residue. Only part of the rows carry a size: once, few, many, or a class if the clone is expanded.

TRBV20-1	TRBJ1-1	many	CSADTQGNTEAFF
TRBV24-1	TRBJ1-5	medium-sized	CATRARVGQPQHF
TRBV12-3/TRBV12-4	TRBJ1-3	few	CASSSTGGGGNTIYF
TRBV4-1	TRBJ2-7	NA	CASSQGGSGNEQYF
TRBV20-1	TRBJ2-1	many	CSARTNRDEQFF
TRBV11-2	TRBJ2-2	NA	CASSLLVQNTGELFF
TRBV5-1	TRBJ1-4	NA	CASSLEGLNNEKLFF
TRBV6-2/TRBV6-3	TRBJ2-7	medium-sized	CASRQRGTGLPYEQYF
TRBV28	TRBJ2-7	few	CASRRTGTGLYEQYF
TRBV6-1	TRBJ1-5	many	CASRRGGNQPQHF
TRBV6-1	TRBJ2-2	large	CASRGTGELFF
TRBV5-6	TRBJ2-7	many	CASSATSRDEQYF
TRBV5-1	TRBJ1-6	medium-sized	CASSSGTGNSPLHF
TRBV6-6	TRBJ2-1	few	CASSYRREYAQFF
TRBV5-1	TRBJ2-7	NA	CASSLEAGGYEQYF
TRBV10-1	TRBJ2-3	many	CASSERGTSDTQYF
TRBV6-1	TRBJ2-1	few	CASSEESGGSVNEQFF
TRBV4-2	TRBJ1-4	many	CASSPERNSEKLFF
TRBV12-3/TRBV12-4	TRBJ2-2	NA	CASSLRTGSTGELFF
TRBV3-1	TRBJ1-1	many	CASVPTGLNTEAFF
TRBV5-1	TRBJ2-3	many	CASSLGGTSRDTDTQYF
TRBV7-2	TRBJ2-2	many	CASSLAGLAIGELFF
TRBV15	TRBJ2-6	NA	CATSGVFRVGANVLTF
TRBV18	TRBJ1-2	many	CASSPGGRTSNYGYTF
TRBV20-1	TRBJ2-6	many	CSASDRHSFSGANVLTF
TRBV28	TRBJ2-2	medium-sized	CASSHRQGHTGELFF
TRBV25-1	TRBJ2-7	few	CASSEHDYEQYF
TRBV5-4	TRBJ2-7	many	CASSFTGSPHEQYF
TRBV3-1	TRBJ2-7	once	CASSQDVLESLSYEQYF
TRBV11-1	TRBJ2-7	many	CASSSARDRGPGEQYF